The 28 T cell receptor beta chains presented below share a single source sample, sequenced in a study of CD8 T cell repertoires and HIV-1 epitope variants. Using immunoSEQ multiplex PCR, the repertoire was profiled, and TCRdb retains in-frame clones only, with some absent. The data hold under 6,000 clones, with roughly 70% observed a single time. These TCRs are of unknown antigen specificity. Sequenced sample: cultured CD8+ T cells derived from PBMCs. These TCRs come from a male donor with HIV.

The gene calls are TRBV30 and TRBJ1-4, with 8 bases matching TRBD1. The germline CDR1 and CDR2 sequences are GTSNPN and SVGIG (reference sequence). J gave up 2 bases and V 5 bases, and 1 base lay outside the gene matches. There are 13 residues in the CDR3. The CDR3 nucleotides are TGTGCCTGGGGGACAGGTACTAATGAAAAACTGTTTTTT. This gives the protein CAWGTGTNEKLFF.

The chain links TRBV7-9 to TRBJ2-7; D may be TRBD2 (6 bases). The CDR3 runs 15 residues. The germline CDR1 and CDR2 sequences are SEHNR and FQNEAQ (reference sequence). The ends were cut back, 2 bases at V and 0 bases at J, with 11 bases in the middle. For the CDR3, the DNA is TGTGCCAGCAGCTTAACCCGGGACTCCTCCTACGAGCAGTACTTC. Its translation is CASSLTRDSSYEQYF.

This clone was counted a few times. The rearrangement links TRBV4-3 to TRBJ1-1; D is ambiguous. The germline gives CDR1 LGHNA, CDR2 YSLEER. Trimming removed 1 base at V and 3 bases at J, with 6 bases between. The CDR3 has 13 residues. For the CDR3, the DNA is TGCGCCAGCAGCCAAGCAGCAGACACTGAAGCTTTCTTT. Amino acids: CASSQAADTEAFF.

The CDR3 sequence: CASSLGTGGEQYF. CDR3 DNA: TGTGCCAGCAGCCTGGGGACAGGGGGCGAGCAGTACTTC. The genes are TRBV11-2 and TRBJ2-7; 11 nucleotides line up with TRBD1. V shed 5 bases and J 6 bases; nucleotides not matched to a gene: 3. From germline, CDR1 is SGHAT and CDR2 FQNNGV. The CDR3 spans 13 residues.

Concerning this clone: The junction does not match germline at one end; this may be a read error. This chain uses TRBV7-3 with TRBJ1-2; D remains ambiguous. Germline-derived CDR1 and CDR2 are SGHTA and FQGTGA. CDR3 length: 16 amino acids. In DNA, the CDR3 is TGCGCCAGCAGCCAAGATCCCCCAGACTTGGACTATGGCTACACCTTC. Encoded protein: CASSQDPPDLDYGYTF.

The chain has TRBV19 and TRBJ1-1, with a possible D match to TRBD1 (5 bases). The CDR3 totals 14 residues. V lost 5 bases, J lost 0 bases, and 10 bases lay in between. Germline CDR1 reads LNHDA; CDR2 reads SQIVND (reference sequence). CDR3 DNA sequence: TGTGCCAGTAGTTGGGGGGGGTTGAACACTGAAGCTTTCTTT. Amino acid sequence: CASSWGGLNTEAFF.

The chain combines TRBV28 with TRBJ2-7, with TRBD1 identical over 9 bases. V shed 4 bases, J shed 5 bases, and the junction held 6 bases outside the gene matches. CDR1 is MDHEN and CDR2 is SYDVKM in the germline V gene. CDR3 length: 14 residues. The CDR3 DNA reads as TGTGCCAGCAGTTACAGGGGGCGCATCAACGAGCAGTACTTC. This codes for CASSYRGRINEQYF.

V usage is TRBV21-1 and J usage is TRBJ2-5. TRBV21-1 is described as a pseudogene. This CDR3 is 14 amino acids long. The chain's CDR3 is CASCKGMEEETQYF. CDR3 coding DNA: TGTGCCAGCTGCAAGGGGATGGAAGAAGAGACCCAGTACTTC.

The J gene is TRBJ2-1, the V gene TRBV5-4; maybe TRBD1 (5 bases). Germline assignment: CDR1 SGHNT and CDR2 YYREEE (reference sequence). V lost 1 base, J lost 10 bases, and 12 bases lay in between. The CDR3 contains 13 residues. CDR3 bases: TGTGCCAGCAGCTTGTCGCAGGGCAGCGAGCAGTTCTTC. It is translated as CASSLSQGSEQFF.

In this sample, this clone turned up a few times. In DNA, the CDR3 is TGTGCCAGCAGCGTATCGGGAGGGGAGGTGCAGTACTTC. Protein product: CASSVSGGEVQYF. This chain links TRBV9 with TRBJ2-7, with 8 bases fitting TRBD2. Germline loops: CDR1 SGDLS, CDR2 YYNGEE. The CDR3 runs to 13 residues. V was clipped by 1 base and J by 9 bases; unmatched bases: 6.

The chain links TRBV25-1 to TRBJ2-7; TRBD2 aligns across 7 bases. This CDR3 region has 13 residues. With 10 bases clipped from V and 4 bases from J, the junction kept 10 bases outside the gene matches. Germline-derived CDR1 and CDR2 are MGHDK and SYGVNS. The CDR3: CATGGASGYEQYF. The CDR3 bases are TGTGCCACCGGAGGCGCTAGCGGTTACGAGCAGTACTTC.

The rearrangement joins TRBV29-1 to TRBJ2-7; D uncertain. Trimming shortened V by 1 base and J by 6 bases, and 13 bases separated the two germline ends. The germline gives CDR1 SQVTM, CDR2 ANQGSEA. The CDR3 runs 13 residues. CDR3 DNA: TGCAGCGTTGAAGGGACGGTCGTTGGCGAGCAGTACTTC. Residues: CSVEGTVVGEQYF.

This rearrangement joins TRBV27 to TRBJ2-2; TRBD1 matches at 7 bases. The germline gives CDR1 MNHEY, CDR2 SMNVEV (reference sequence). V shed 4 bases and J 8 bases; nucleotides not matched to a gene: 19. The CDR3 contains 18 residues. As DNA, the CDR3 is TGTGCCAGCAGTTCAACAACAACGAGTACAGGGGCGGTGGGGGAGCTGTTTTTT. The encoded protein is CASSSTTTSTGAVGELFF.

This clone turned up a few times. V usage is TRBV4-3 and J usage is TRBJ1-6; D not certain. The CDR3 consists of 14 residues. V lost 0 bases and J lost 10, with 10 bases in between. Per the germline V gene, CDR1 is LGHNA and CDR2 is YSLEER. In DNA form, the CDR3 reads TGCGCCAGCAGCCAAGAAGGCTGGGAATCACCCCTCCACTTT. It specifies CASSQEGWESPLHF.

The V call is TRBV28, the J call TRBJ1-4, with D perhaps TRBD1 (5 bases). The CDR3 extends over 12 amino acids. The germline V gene has CDR1 MDHEN and CDR2 SYDVKM. Trimming took off 11 bases at V and 5 bases at J, with 12 bases between the two ends. Here the CDR3 DNA reads TGTGCCCTAGGCAGGGACAATGAAAAACTGTTTTTT. It yields the protein CALGRDNEKLFF.

The rearrangement joins TRBV29-1 to TRBJ2-1; 9 bases match TRBD1. This CDR3 has 16 residues. CDR1 and CDR2 (germline): SQVTM, ANQGSEA. V lost 2 bases and J lost 6; bases outside the gene matches: 11. The CDR3: CSVEWYWTGESNEQFF. For the CDR3, the DNA is TGCAGCGTTGAATGGTATTGGACAGGGGAGTCCAATGAGCAGTTCTTC.

V gene TRBV10-2 combines with J gene TRBJ2-4; D call uncertain. The CDR3 is 16 residues long. Germline V gives CDR1 WSHSY, CDR2 SAAADI. V was pared by 6 bases and J by 0 bases, with 15 bases between. CDR3 region: CASSPVQSLAKNIQYF. The CDR3 DNA follows: TGCGCCAGCAGCCCTGTCCAAAGTCTAGCCAAAAACATTCAGTACTTC.

This chain connects TRBV5-8 to TRBJ2-1, with D possibly TRBD1 on 6 matching bases. The CDR3 extends over 16 amino acids. The germline CDR1 and CDR2 sequences are SGHTS and YDEGEE. Deletions cut 4 bases from V and 3 bases from J, with 17 bases between. This CDR3 reads CASSPLGDNDYNEQFF. CDR3 in DNA: TGTGCCAGCAGCCCCCTCGGGGACAATGACTACAATGAGCAGTTCTTC.

This chain joins TRBV2 and TRBJ2-7; D is uncertain. Per germline, CDR1 SNHLY and CDR2 FYNNEI. V lost 1 base, J lost 4 bases, and 11 bases lay in between. The CDR3 has 14 residues. The CDR3 DNA reads TGTGCCAGCAGTGAAGGTCGCGAGATTTACGAGCAGTACTTC. Translation gives CASSEGREIYEQYF.

The chain uses TRBV5-1 and TRBJ1-1; D gene uncertain. The V end lost 0 bases, the J end lost 8 bases, and 5 bases lay between the germline ends. The CDR3 is made up of 11 amino acids. Germline-derived CDR1 and CDR2 are SGHRS and YFSETQ. The CDR3 DNA reads as TGCGCCAGCAGCTTGGGACGCGAAGCTTTCTTT. The encoded protein is CASSLGREAFF.

This rearrangement joins TRBV27 to TRBJ2-3; no reliable D call. The CDR3 length is 14 residues. The V gene's germline CDR1 is MNHEY and CDR2 SMNVEV (reference sequence). Trimming removed 4 bases from V and 0 bases from J, with 8 bases in between. The CDR3 DNA is TGTGCCAGCAGTTCGGCGGACAGCACAGATACGCAGTATTTT. Translating gives CASSSADSTDTQYF.

As DNA, the CDR3 is TGTGCCAGCAGTTTAGGCGGGGGCTCCTACAATGAGCAGTTCTTC. Amino acid sequence: CASSLGGGSYNEQFF. The chain combines TRBV28 with TRBJ2-1; 7 bases are a match to TRBD2. The ends lost 2 bases at V and 0 bases at J; junction bases unmatched: 1. Germline V gene sequence: CDR1 MDHEN, CDR2 SYDVKM. This CDR3 has 15 amino acids.

The chain links TRBV6-6 to TRBJ1-3; the match to TRBD1 covers 12 bases. The V segment lost 4 bases and the J segment 1 base; nucleotides outside the gene matches: 2. From germline, CDR1 is MNHNY and CDR2 SVGAGI (reference sequence). This CDR3 region has 16 residues. For the CDR3, the DNA is TGTGCCAGCAGTTGGGGACAGGGGGCATCTGGAAACACCATATATTTT. Its translation is CASSWGQGASGNTIYF.

The chain combines TRBV7-2 with TRBJ2-1; D is undetermined. Trimming took 5 bases from V and 0 from J, leaving 2 bases between them. In germline, CDR1 is SGHTA, CDR2 FQGNSA. The CDR3 extends over 12 amino acids. The DNA for the CDR3 is TGTGCCAGCAGCGCCTCCTACAATGAGCAGTTCTTC. This sequence encodes CASSASYNEQFF.

In regard to this clone: A junction end diverges from the germline sequence, so it may reflect a read error. The V call is TRBV5-1, the J call TRBJ1-5, with a possible D match to TRBD1 (5 bases). The CDR3 is made up of 16 amino acids. Looked up from germline, CDR1 is SGHRS and CDR2 is YFSETQ. CDR3: CASSQGDSPNNRPQHF. The DNA of the CDR3 is TGCGCCAGCAGCCAGGGAGACTCTCCCAACAATCGGCCCCAGCATTTT.

The chain joins TRBV29-1 to TRBJ2-4, with D hard to call. Per the germline V gene, CDR1 is SQVTM and CDR2 is ANQGSEA. V was clipped by 4 bases and J by 10 bases, with 11 bases between them. This CDR3 comprises 11 residues. The CDR3 nucleotides are TGCAGCGTTGTTTCCAACCCGATTCAGTACTTC. This encodes CSVVSNPIQYF.

This clone was found a few times. V is TRBV5-6 and J is TRBJ1-5, with D perhaps TRBD1 (5 bases). V was cut by 3 bases and J by 7 bases, with 14 bases left in between. The CDR3 consists of 14 residues. Per the germline V gene, CDR1 is SGHDT and CDR2 is YYEEEE. The CDR3, as DNA: TGTGCCAGCAGCTGGGGACCGGAGGGGCAGCCCCAGCATTTT. Translated, it gives CASSWGPEGQPQHF.

The chain uses TRBV9 and TRBJ1-1; D is perhaps TRBD1 (6 bases). Trimming pared 4 bases from V and 4 bases from J, leaving 17 bases between. The length of the CDR3 is 15 residues. Germline-derived CDR1 and CDR2 are SGDLS and YYNGEE. The DNA for the CDR3 is TGTGCCAGCAGCCCACACCATGGGGGGCCCACTGAAGCTTTCTTT. Residues: CASSPHHGGPTEAFF.